The present T cell receptor beta chain was sequenced within a study of identical twins. This clonotype was detected a few times. From the 5' RACE reads, TCRdb called clonotypes with MiXCR, one entry per CDR3 protein. Of nearly 650,000 distinct CDR3 sequences detected, under 8.5% appear once; the ten largest clones hold 1.6%. This CDR3 comprises 16 residues. Germline V gene lookup returns CDR1 SGHVS and CDR2 FQNEAQ. Trimming took off 0 bases at V and 2 bases at J, with 10 bases between the two ends. The same data also contributed to another study, on yellow fever vaccine responses in identical twins.

This chain uses TRBV7-8 with TRBJ2-2; D gene uncertain. The specimen was PBMCs. This receptor was taken from a woman between 18 and 29 years old in good health. The CDR3 is CASSLAPKVNTGELFF. The CDR3 region has the DNA TGTGCCAGCAGCTTAGCCCCAAAAGTTAACACCGGGGAGCTGTTTTTT.